One sample yielded the 22 T cell receptor beta chains listed below, sequenced in a study of blood T cell repertoires in COVID-19. The assay was immunoSEQ multiplex PCR, and TCRdb's table has in-frame clones only and misses some. The top ten clones hold roughly 25% of a sample with more than 20,000 clones, about nine tenths of them seen once. Sequenced input: peripheral blood. These TCRs come from a human donor with active COVID-19. The donor label of this sample is uncertain.

V and J are TRBV9 and TRBJ1-1; D is possibly TRBD1 (5 bases). CDR3 length equals 14 residues. Trimming removed 0 bases at V and 0 bases at J, with 6 bases between. Germline loops: CDR1 SGDLS, CDR2 YYNGEE. The DNA for the CDR3 is TGTGCCAGCAGCGTAGGACAGCTGAACACTGAAGCTTTCTTT. Its protein is CASSVGQLNTEAFF.

The chain carries TRBV6-2 or TRBV6-3 and TRBJ1-1; D perhaps matches TRBD1 (6 bases). The V gene's germline CDR1 is MNHEY and CDR2 SVGEGT. There are 17 residues in the CDR3. Trimming removed 2 bases at V and 3 bases at J, with 19 bases between. CDR3 bases: TGTGCCAGCAGTTACATTCTAGGGGGTGCTGGCGACACTGAAGCTTTCTTT. Amino acids: CASSYILGGAGDTEAFF.

The chain uses TRBV9 and TRBJ1-1; D unresolved. CDR1 and CDR2 from the germline V gene are SGDLS and YYNGEE. This CDR3 spans 14 amino acids. V gave up 4 bases and J gave up 5 bases, with 15 bases separating them. The CDR3 sequence: CASSPRYESTEAFF. DNA of the CDR3: TGTGCCAGCAGCCCCCGATATGAGAGTACTGAAGCTTTCTTT.

The CDR3 is CASRSGQGAYNEQFF. The DNA for the CDR3 is TGTGCCAGCAGGTCGGGACAGGGGGCCTACAATGAGCAGTTCTTC. The genes are TRBV5-6 and TRBJ2-1, with 11 bases lining up with TRBD1. The germline CDR1 and CDR2 sequences are SGHDT and YYEEEE. The CDR3 runs 15 residues. V gave up 5 bases and J gave up 2 bases; unmatched junction bases: 3. The full variable domain, its missing parts supplied by reference TRBV5-6 and TRBJ2-1, is DAGVTQSPTHLIKTRGQQVTLRCSPKSGHDTVSWYQQALGQGPQFIFQYYEEEERQRGNFPDRFSGHQFPNYSSELNVNALLLGDSALYLCASRSGQGAYNEQFFGPGTRLTVL.

The chain uses TRBV12-3 or TRBV12-4 and TRBJ2-2; maybe TRBD2 (5 bases). The V gene lost 6 bases and the J gene lost 6 bases, with 11 bases spanning the gap. The CDR3 extends over 13 amino acids. CDR3 bases: TGTGCCAGCAGGGGAGTTGGCGCCGGGGAGCTGTTTTTT. Translation: CASRGVGAGELFF.

The chain links TRBV5-5 to TRBJ1-4; tentative D call: TRBD1 (6 bases). The germline gives CDR1 SGHKS, CDR2 YYEKEE (reference sequence). This CDR3 is built from 15 residues. The V end lost 2 bases, the J end lost 5 bases, and 13 bases lay between the germline ends. Here the CDR3 DNA reads TGTGCCAGCAGCTTTGGGGGCAGCAACAATGAAAAACTGTTTTTT. Translating gives CASSFGGSNNEKLFF. Full variable domain (remainder filled in from reference TRBV5-5 and TRBJ1-4): DAGVTQSPTHLIKTRGQQVTLRCSPISGHKSVSWYQQVLGQGPQFIFQYYEKEERGRGNFPDRFSARQFPNYSSELNVNALLLGDSALYLCASSFGGSNNEKLFFGSGTQLSVL.

The V and J genes are TRBV5-1 and TRBJ2-3; 10 nucleotides agree with TRBD2. Germline V lookup: CDR1 SGHRS, CDR2 YFSETQ. Germline trimming cut 0 bases from V and 1 base from J; bases unmatched to any gene: 2. The CDR3 consists of 16 residues. For the CDR3, the DNA is TGCGCCAGCAGCTTGGCTCTAGCGGGGGGCACAGATACGCAGTATTTT. Encoded protein: CASSLALAGGTDTQYF.

The chain recombines TRBV11-2 with TRBJ2-1, with 9 bases identical to TRBD2. Germline CDR1 SGHAT, CDR2 FQNNGV. V dropped 4 bases and J dropped 0; count of bases not matched to a gene: 4. The CDR3 contains 16 residues. Here the CDR3 DNA reads TGTGCCAGCAGCTCCCTAGCGGGGAGCTCCTACAATGAGCAGTTCTTC. Amino acid sequence: CASSSLAGSSYNEQFF.

This clone was seen once. This rearrangement joins TRBV20-1 to TRBJ2-5; D possibly corresponds to TRBD2 (5 bases). The CDR3 loop spans 12 amino acids. Germline assignment: CDR1 DFQATT and CDR2 SNEGSKA (reference sequence). With 3 bases removed from V and 7 bases from J, the gap between germline ends came to 12 bases. CDR3 loop: CSASEGLATQYF. The CDR3 nucleotides read TGCAGTGCTAGTGAAGGACTCGCGACCCAGTACTTC.

The chain uses TRBV3-1 (or the pseudogene TRBV3-2) and TRBJ1-1; D not resolved. The germline V gene encodes CDR1 LGHDT and CDR2 YNNKEL (reference sequence). V shed 1 base and J shed 4 bases, with 10 bases lying between them. The length of the CDR3 is 14 residues. CDR3 amino acids: CASSQVAGVTEAFF. DNA of the CDR3: TGTGCCAGCAGCCAAGTTGCGGGTGTCACTGAAGCTTTCTTT.

This clone was observed once. The CDR3 DNA follows: TGTGCCAGCAGTTACTTTCCGGGACAGAAGAACGAGCAGTACTTC. Translated: CASSYFPGQKNEQYF. This chain joins TRBV6-6 and TRBJ2-7, with 7 bases aligning to TRBD1. There are 15 residues in the CDR3. From germline, CDR1 is MNHNY and CDR2 SVGAGI (reference sequence). J gave up 5 bases and V 1 base, and 8 bases lay outside the gene matches.

The chain uses TRBV3-1 (or the pseudogene TRBV3-2) and TRBJ1-3; weak D call: TRBD1 (5 bases). The germline V and J ends were trimmed by 7 bases and 2 bases, with 15 bases remaining between them. The CDR3 totals 15 residues. CDR1 and CDR2 from the germline V gene are LGHDT and YNNKEL (reference sequence). The CDR3 spells CASKPGHQAGNTIYF. In DNA form, the CDR3 reads TGTGCCAGCAAGCCCGGACATCAAGCTGGAAACACCATATATTTT.

This chain links TRBV3-1 (or the pseudogene TRBV3-2) with TRBJ2-1, with D possibly being TRBD1 (5 bases). Germline V gives CDR1 LGHDT, CDR2 YNNKEL (reference sequence). The CDR3 length is 15 residues. Trimming took off 3 bases at V and 0 bases at J, with 9 bases between the two ends. CDR3 bases: TGTGCCAGCAGCCACCAGGGTTACTCCTACAATGAGCAGTTCTTC. It yields the protein CASSHQGYSYNEQFF.

V is TRBV13 and J is TRBJ1-1, with 7 bases identical to TRBD1. The germline gives CDR1 PRHDT, CDR2 FYEKMQ (reference sequence). The J segment lost 10 bases and the V segment lost 1 base, leaving 15 bases of the junction unmatched. The CDR3 runs 16 residues. The CDR3 here is CASSLESGQGGRGAFF. Written as DNA, the CDR3 is TGTGCCAGCAGCTTAGAGAGTGGTCAGGGGGGCCGGGGAGCTTTCTTT.

V usage is TRBV4-1 and J usage is TRBJ2-5, with no clear D. The CDR3 has 13 amino acids. Germline V gives CDR1 MGHRA, CDR2 YSYEKL. The V and J ends lost 3 bases and 2 bases respectively, with 7 bases between them. The CDR3: CASSQTRQETQYF. CDR3 coding DNA: TGCGCCAGCAGCCAGACAAGACAAGAGACCCAGTACTTC.

The CDR3 is CASSPGQGMIGSPLHF. In DNA, the CDR3 is TGCGCCAGCAGCCCGGGACAGGGGATGATTGGATCACCCCTCCACTTT. The chain has TRBV5-1 and TRBJ1-6, with TRBD1 identical over 10 bases. V shed 4 bases, J shed 10 bases, and the junction held 11 bases outside the gene matches. Per the germline V gene, CDR1 is SGHRS and CDR2 is YFSETQ. The CDR3 is 16 residues long.

This chain links TRBV19 with TRBJ2-7, with 8 bases identical to TRBD1. The J segment lost 4 bases and the V segment lost 10 bases, leaving 6 bases of the junction unmatched. There are 12 residues in the CDR3. The germline gives CDR1 LNHDA, CDR2 SQIVND (reference sequence). The CDR3 DNA follows: TGTGCCACCCGGCAGGGGGCTTACGAGCAGTACTTC. It translates to CATRQGAYEQYF. Supplemented by reference TRBV19 and TRBJ2-7, the full variable domain reads DGGITQSPKYLFRKEGQNVTLSCEQNLNHDAMYWYRQDPGQGLRLIYYSQIVNDFQKGDIAEGYSVSREKKESFPLTVTSAQKNPTAFYLCATRQGAYEQYFGPGTRLTVT.

The CDR3 is CASSTTSGGNEQFF. The CDR3 region has the DNA TGTGCCAGCAGCACTACTAGCGGGGGAAATGAGCAGTTCTTC. The rearrangement links TRBV3-1 (or the pseudogene TRBV3-2) to TRBJ2-1, with 11 bases identical to TRBD2. This CDR3 comprises 14 residues. V lost 5 bases, J lost 7 bases, and 4 bases stayed unmatched. The germline CDR1 and CDR2 sequences are LGHDT and YNNKEL (reference sequence).

Here the CDR3 DNA reads TGTGCCTCAAAGTCGGGGGGGAGCTCCTACGAGCAGTACTTC. Encoded protein: CASKSGGSSYEQYF. The gene calls are TRBV28 and TRBJ2-7, with 8 bases matching TRBD2. Trimming took 11 bases from V and 0 from J; bases not matched to a gene: 9. The CDR3 runs to 14 residues. The germline V gene encodes CDR1 MDHEN and CDR2 SYDVKM.

The chain recombines TRBV5-6 with TRBJ1-6; the match to TRBD1 covers 7 bases. Germline V gene sequence: CDR1 SGHDT, CDR2 YYEEEE. This CDR3 region has 14 residues. V lost 3 bases and J lost 7; bases outside the gene matches: 4. The CDR3 DNA follows: TGTGCCAGCAGCTGGGGGACAGTCAATTCACCCCTCCACTTT. Its translation is CASSWGTVNSPLHF.

This clone was counted a few times. The chain has TRBV4-2 and TRBJ1-5, with a tentative D call TRBD1 (5 bases). The V end was cut by 4 bases, the J end by 1 base, with 14 bases between. The CDR3 has 16 residues. CDR1 is LGHNA and CDR2 is YNFKEQ in the germline V gene. Here the CDR3 reads CASSRYGTESNQPQHF. The CDR3 nucleotides are TGTGCCAGCAGCCGATACGGGACTGAGAGCAATCAGCCCCAGCATTTT.

The V gene is TRBV27, the J gene TRBJ2-2; tentative D call: TRBD1 (5 bases). V was shortened by 6 bases and J by 6 bases, with 11 bases between the two germline ends. CDR3 size: 13 residues. Germline V gives CDR1 MNHEY, CDR2 SMNVEV (reference sequence). The CDR3 here is CASSRTPPGELFF. The CDR3 bases are TGTGCCAGCAGCCGGACACCGCCCGGGGAGCTGTTTTTT.